This is a list of T cell receptor beta chains from one sample in a study of blood T cell repertoires in COVID-19. TCRdb's table, derived via immunoSEQ multiplex PCR, lists solely in-frame clones and lacks some. The table lists 110,000 or so clones, roughly four fifths of them singletons, with about 2.7% in the top ten. The sequenced sample consisted of peripheral blood. The receptor set was obtained from a middle-aged man with acute or convalescent COVID-19. CDR3s include the opening cysteine and the closing phenylalanine or tryptophan. Each record gives: V gene, D gene, clone size, J gene, CDR3 DNA, CDR3 protein. A D gene is named only where the DNA matches it firmly. Expanded clones get a size class; other rows say once, few or many, or leave the size out.

V gene: TRBV19; D gene: TRBD2; clone size: -; J gene: TRBJ2-1; CDR3 DNA: TGTGCCAGTAGTCCAGAGGGTAGCGGGGGGTTCAGTGAGCAGTTCTTC; CDR3 protein: CASSPEGSGGFSEQFF
V gene: TRBV6-5; D gene: TRBD1; clone size: -; J gene: TRBJ2-1; CDR3 DNA: TGTGCCAGCAGCTGGACAGGGGGCGAAAATGAGCAGTTCTTC; CDR3 protein: CASSWTGGENEQFF
V gene: TRBV18; D gene: -; clone size: -; J gene: TRBJ2-1; CDR3 DNA: TGTGCCAGCTCACTCGACGGGGGAGCCCACAATGAGCAGTTCTTC; CDR3 protein: CASSLDGGAHNEQFF
V gene: TRBV19; D gene: -; clone size: -; J gene: TRBJ2-2; CDR3 DNA: TGTGCCAGTAGAGGGGACTCCCCGAACACCGGGGAGCTGTTTTTT; CDR3 protein: CASRGDSPNTGELFF
V gene: TRBV19; D gene: TRBD2; clone size: -; J gene: TRBJ2-4; CDR3 DNA: TGTGCCAGTAGTATGTCGAGATCGGGGAGGGATGAAAACATTCAGTACTTC; CDR3 protein: CASSMSRSGRDENIQYF
V gene: TRBV15; D gene: -; clone size: few; J gene: TRBJ1-2; CDR3 DNA: TGTGCCACCAGCAACCAGACAGGTGGCTACACCTTC; CDR3 protein: CATSNQTGGYTF
V gene: TRBV5-4; D gene: TRBD2; clone size: -; J gene: TRBJ2-2; CDR3 DNA: TGTGCCAGCAGCCAACCCGGGACTAGTTTCTCCGGGGAGCTGTTTTTT; CDR3 protein: CASSQPGTSFSGELFF
V gene: TRBV12-5; D gene: TRBD1; clone size: -; J gene: TRBJ2-7; CDR3 DNA: TGTGCTAGTGGTCCGGGACAGGGATCCTACGAGCAGTACTTC; CDR3 protein: CASGPGQGSYEQYF
V gene: TRBV5-1; D gene: -; clone size: -; J gene: TRBJ1-4; CDR3 DNA: TGCGCCAGCAGCTCCGGGACATCTGCAACTAATGAAAAACTGTTTTTT; CDR3 protein: CASSSGTSATNEKLFF
V gene: TRBV11-2; D gene: TRBD2; clone size: -; J gene: TRBJ2-3; CDR3 DNA: TGTGCCAGCAGCCGTTACGGACTAGCGGGGAGCACAGATACGCAGTATTTT; CDR3 protein: CASSRYGLAGSTDTQYF
V gene: TRBV3-1/TRBV3-2; D gene: TRBD1; clone size: -; J gene: TRBJ1-2; CDR3 DNA: TGTGCCAGCAGCCAAGTTCGCGAACAGGGGATCGGCTACACCTTC; CDR3 protein: CASSQVREQGIGYTF
V gene: TRBV27; D gene: TRBD1; clone size: -; J gene: TRBJ1-6; CDR3 DNA: TGTGCCAGCAGTCGCCGAGGGACAGATGTAGTGGATAATTCACCCCTCCACTTT; CDR3 protein: CASSRRGTDVVDNSPLHF
V gene: TRBV6-5; D gene: -; clone size: -; J gene: TRBJ1-1; CDR3 DNA: TGTGCCAGTAACGAGGTGGTGGCAGCTTTCTTT; CDR3 protein: CASNEVVAAFF
V gene: TRBV7-8; D gene: TRBD2; clone size: -; J gene: TRBJ2-1; CDR3 DNA: TGTGCCAGCAGCTTAGCGCTAGCGGGAGGGTACGCCTACAATGAGCAGTTCTTC; CDR3 protein: CASSLALAGGYAYNEQFF
V gene: TRBV5-4; D gene: TRBD1; clone size: -; J gene: TRBJ2-2; CDR3 DNA: TGTGCCAGCAGCTTGGCAGACAGGGTTATCACCGGGGAGCTGTTTTTT; CDR3 protein: CASSLADRVITGELFF
V gene: TRBV6-5; D gene: -; clone size: once; J gene: TRBJ1-3; CDR3 DNA: TGTGCCAGCACCCCCTGGGGTGGAGGGGACACCATATATTTT; CDR3 protein: CASTPWGGGDTIYF
V gene: TRBV7-8; D gene: -; clone size: -; J gene: TRBJ2-1; CDR3 DNA: TGTGCCAGCACCGTTGCCGCGGTACCCCTGGAAGATGAGCAGTTCTTC; CDR3 protein: CASTVAAVPLEDEQFF
V gene: TRBV10-3; D gene: -; clone size: -; J gene: TRBJ2-7; CDR3 DNA: TGTGCCATCAGTGTTCGCTACGAGCAGTACTTC; CDR3 protein: CAISVRYEQYF
V gene: TRBV18; D gene: -; clone size: -; J gene: TRBJ1-1; CDR3 DNA: TGTGCCAGCTCGAACAGGGATAGGAACACTGAAGCTTTCTTT; CDR3 protein: CASSNRDRNTEAFF
V gene: TRBV20-1; D gene: -; clone size: -; J gene: TRBJ2-7; CDR3 DNA: TGCAGTGCTAGTGAGACCCAGGGGCTTATCTACGAGCAGTACTTC; CDR3 protein: CSASETQGLIYEQYF
V gene: TRBV28; D gene: -; clone size: -; J gene: TRBJ1-4; CDR3 DNA: TGTGCCAGCATCAACACCCGGGACACTACTAATGAAAAACTGTTTTTT; CDR3 protein: CASINTRDTTNEKLFF
V gene: TRBV4-1; D gene: TRBD2; clone size: many; J gene: TRBJ2-7; CDR3 DNA: TGCGCCAGCAGCCAGCTAAGCGGAGCTAGCGGCGAGCAGTACTTC; CDR3 protein: CASSQLSGASGEQYF
V gene: TRBV3-1/TRBV3-2; D gene: -; clone size: few; J gene: TRBJ2-7; CDR3 DNA: TGTGCCAGCAGCCAGGCCGGACGCAGCGAGGGCGAGCAGTACTTC; CDR3 protein: CASSQAGRSEGEQYF
V gene: TRBV29-1; D gene: TRBD2; clone size: -; J gene: TRBJ2-3; CDR3 DNA: TGCAGCGTGGTGGGACTAGCGGGAGGGACAGATACGCAGTATTTT; CDR3 protein: CSVVGLAGGTDTQYF
V gene: TRBV19; D gene: -; clone size: -; J gene: TRBJ2-5; CDR3 DNA: TGTGCCAGTATGTCCGCGGGTAACAAGGTGACCCAGTACTTC; CDR3 protein: CASMSAGNKVTQYF
V gene: TRBV4-1; D gene: TRBD1; clone size: -; J gene: TRBJ1-2; CDR3 DNA: TGCGCCAGCAGCCAAACCGGGACAGGGATACTTCATGGCTACACCTTC; CDR3 protein: CASSQTGTGILHGYTF
V gene: TRBV6-5; D gene: TRBD1; clone size: -; J gene: TRBJ1-2; CDR3 DNA: TGTGCCAGCTGGGTCGGGACAGCCCGTGATGGCTACACCTTC; CDR3 protein: CASWVGTARDGYTF
V gene: TRBV14; D gene: -; clone size: -; J gene: TRBJ1-1; CDR3 DNA: TGTGCCAGCAGCCAAGAGGGCAGGGCTCTACATGAAGCTTTCTTT; CDR3 protein: CASSQEGRALHEAFF
V gene: TRBV4-1; D gene: TRBD2; clone size: -; J gene: TRBJ2-1; CDR3 DNA: TGCGCCAGCAGCCTGTCCGGGACTAGCAAGGATGAGCAGTTCTTC; CDR3 protein: CASSLSGTSKDEQFF
V gene: TRBV10-3; D gene: -; clone size: -; J gene: TRBJ1-2; CDR3 DNA: TGTGCCATCAGTGAGGTAGGAGTTCTTGGCTACACCTTC; CDR3 protein: CAISEVGVLGYTF
V gene: TRBV7-3; D gene: TRBD2; clone size: -; J gene: TRBJ2-2; CDR3 DNA: TGTGCCAGCAGCTTAAATAGCGGGGCCGCCACCGGGGAGCTGTTTTTT; CDR3 protein: CASSLNSGAATGELFF
V gene: TRBV3-1/TRBV3-2; D gene: TRBD1; clone size: -; J gene: TRBJ2-6; CDR3 DNA: TGTGCCAGCAGCCCGGGGACAGGGGGCGGCGGGGCCAACGTCCTGACTTTC; CDR3 protein: CASSPGTGGGGANVLTF
V gene: TRBV4-1; D gene: -; clone size: -; J gene: TRBJ1-2; CDR3 DNA: TGCGCCAGCAGCCAGCCAACGGGAGGGATTAGGGAAGGTGGCTACACCTTC; CDR3 protein: CASSQPTGGIREGGYTF
V gene: TRBV19; D gene: -; clone size: -; J gene: TRBJ1-5; CDR3 DNA: TGTGCCAGTAGTATAGACAAGAGGGGGATCAATCAGCCCCAGCATTTT; CDR3 protein: CASSIDKRGINQPQHF
V gene: TRBV5-1; D gene: -; clone size: -; J gene: TRBJ1-1; CDR3 DNA: TGCGCCAGCAGTATTCCCCAGATGAACACTGAAGCTTTCTTT; CDR3 protein: CASSIPQMNTEAFF
V gene: TRBV9; D gene: -; clone size: -; J gene: TRBJ2-2; CDR3 DNA: TGTGCCAGCAGCACCTACGGGGGACCCGGGGAGCTGTTTTTT; CDR3 protein: CASSTYGGPGELFF
V gene: TRBV19; D gene: -; clone size: few; J gene: TRBJ1-3; CDR3 DNA: TGTGACGGGGGCTCTGGAAACACCATATATTTT; CDR3 protein: CDGGSGNTIYF
V gene: TRBV5-1; D gene: -; clone size: -; J gene: TRBJ2-7; CDR3 DNA: TGCGCCAGCAGCTTGGGACAGACCACCTACGAGCAGTACTTC; CDR3 protein: CASSLGQTTYEQYF
V gene: TRBV11-2; D gene: -; clone size: -; J gene: TRBJ2-1; CDR3 DNA: TGTGCCAGCAGCTTAGTAGGGGGAAAAGAGTTCTTC; CDR3 protein: CASSLVGGKEFF
V gene: TRBV2; D gene: TRBD1; clone size: -; J gene: TRBJ2-3; CDR3 DNA: TGTGCCAGCAGGGTGGGGACAGGGGGAACAGATACGCAGTATTTT; CDR3 protein: CASRVGTGGTDTQYF
V gene: TRBV23-1; D gene: -; clone size: -; J gene: TRBJ2-1; CDR3 DNA: TGCGCCAGCAGTCAATTACCTAGCTCCTACAATGAGCAGTTCTTC; CDR3 protein: CASSQLPSSYNEQFF
V gene: TRBV21-1; D gene: -; clone size: -; J gene: TRBJ1-5; CDR3 DNA: TGTGCCAGCAACAAAGACAGCTATAGCAATCAGCCCCAGCATTTT; CDR3 protein: CASNKDSYSNQPQHF
V gene: TRBV28; D gene: -; clone size: once; J gene: TRBJ1-5; CDR3 DNA: TGTGCCAGCAGTGCTAATCAACAGCCCCAGCATTTT; CDR3 protein: CASSANQQPQHF
V gene: TRBV3-1/TRBV3-2; D gene: -; clone size: -; J gene: TRBJ2-2; CDR3 DNA: TGTGCCAGCAGCCAAGATTTGACAGACGCGAACACCGGGGAGCTGTTTTTT; CDR3 protein: CASSQDLTDANTGELFF
V gene: TRBV5-1; D gene: TRBD1; clone size: -; J gene: TRBJ1-5; CDR3 DNA: TGCGCCAGCAGCGGGGACAGGGCCCACAATCAGCCCCAGCATTTT; CDR3 protein: CASSGDRAHNQPQHF
V gene: TRBV6-1; D gene: -; clone size: -; J gene: TRBJ1-3; CDR3 DNA: TGTGCCAGCAGTGAAGGCAGACTCTCTGGAAACACCATATATTTT; CDR3 protein: CASSEGRLSGNTIYF
V gene: TRBV27; D gene: -; clone size: -; J gene: TRBJ1-1; CDR3 DNA: TGTGCCAGCAGCAAGGAGAACAGGATGAACACTGAAGCTTTCTTT; CDR3 protein: CASSKENRMNTEAFF